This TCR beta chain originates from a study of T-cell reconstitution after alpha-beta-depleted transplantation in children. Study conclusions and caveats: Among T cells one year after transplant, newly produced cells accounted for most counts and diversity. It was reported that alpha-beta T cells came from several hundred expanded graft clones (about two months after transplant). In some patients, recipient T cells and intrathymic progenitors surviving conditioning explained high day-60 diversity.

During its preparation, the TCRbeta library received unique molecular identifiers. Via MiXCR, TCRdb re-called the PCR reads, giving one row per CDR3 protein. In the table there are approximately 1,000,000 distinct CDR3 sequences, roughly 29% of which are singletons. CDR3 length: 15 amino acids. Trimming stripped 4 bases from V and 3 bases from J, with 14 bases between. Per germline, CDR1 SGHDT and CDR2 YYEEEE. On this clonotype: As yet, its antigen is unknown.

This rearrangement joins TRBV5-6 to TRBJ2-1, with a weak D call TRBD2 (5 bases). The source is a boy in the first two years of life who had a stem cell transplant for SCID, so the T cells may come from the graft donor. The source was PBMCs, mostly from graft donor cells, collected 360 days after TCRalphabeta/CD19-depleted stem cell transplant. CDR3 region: CASSPLGEGYNEQFF. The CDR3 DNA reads TGTGCCAGCAGCCCCCTCGGGGAAGGCTACAATGAGCAGTTCTTC.